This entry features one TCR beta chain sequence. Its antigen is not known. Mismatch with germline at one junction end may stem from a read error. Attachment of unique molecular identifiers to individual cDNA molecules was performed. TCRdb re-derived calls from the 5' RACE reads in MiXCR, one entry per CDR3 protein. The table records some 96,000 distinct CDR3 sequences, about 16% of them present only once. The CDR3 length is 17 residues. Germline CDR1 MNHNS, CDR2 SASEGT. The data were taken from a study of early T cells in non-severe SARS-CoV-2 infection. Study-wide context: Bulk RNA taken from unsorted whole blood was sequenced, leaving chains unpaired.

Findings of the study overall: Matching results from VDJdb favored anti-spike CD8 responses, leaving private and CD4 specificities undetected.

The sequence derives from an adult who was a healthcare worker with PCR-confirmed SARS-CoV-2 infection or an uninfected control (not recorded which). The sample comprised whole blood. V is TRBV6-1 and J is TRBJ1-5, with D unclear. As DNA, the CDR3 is TGTGTCAGCACCTCCTTACCGCTAGCTTCGGTCAATCAGCCCCAGCATTTT. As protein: CVSTSLPLASVNQPQHF.